These 4 T cell receptor beta chains were sequenced from one sample in a study of identical twins. TCRdb fed the 5' RACE reads into MiXCR, producing one record per CDR3 protein. The repertoire includes 550,000 to 700,000 distinct CDR3 sequences, roughly 9.5% of them detected once, and 2.5% to 3% sits in the top ten. The same specimen was also included in a second study, on yellow fever vaccine responses in identical twins.

Sequenced input: PBMCs. The receptors derive from a woman aged 18-29 years in good health.

J is TRBJ1-1 and V is TRBV5-1; no firm D call. The CDR3 contains 14 residues. Trimming removed 4 bases at V and 6 bases at J, with 16 bases between. Germline-derived CDR1 and CDR2 are SGHRS and YFSETQ. CDR3 DNA: TGCGCCAGCAGCGCCGTTATTAACCGCGCTGAAGCTTTCTTT. This encodes CASSAVINRAEAFF.

The chain combines TRBV7-6 with TRBJ1-1; no clear D gene. The V end lost 0 bases, the J end lost 4 bases, and 6 bases lay between the germline ends. Germline assignment: CDR1 SGHVS and CDR2 FNYEAQ. This CDR3 is 13 amino acids long. DNA of the CDR3: TGTGCCAGCAGCTTAGCGTATCTCACTGAAGCTTTCTTT. This gives the protein CASSLAYLTEAFF. Complete variable domain (other parts from reference TRBV7-6 and TRBJ1-1): GAGVSQSPRYKVTKRGQDVALRCDPISGHVSLYWYRQALGQGPEFLTYFNYEAQQDKSGLPNDRFSAERPEGSISTLTIQRTEQRDSAMYRCASSLAYLTEAFFGQGTRLTVV.

The V gene is TRBV20-1, the J gene TRBJ2-5; TRBD2 matches at 14 bases. The CDR3 is 19 amino acids. V dropped 1 base and J dropped 4; count of bases not matched to a gene: 14. Germline-derived CDR1 and CDR2 are DFQATT and SNEGSKA (reference sequence). In DNA, the CDR3 is TGCAGTGCTAGAGCCACCGGGACTAGCGGGGGCCTTTCTCGAGAGACCCAGTACTTC. It yields the protein CSARATGTSGGLSRETQYF.

This clonotype was counted between two and nine times. The chain recombines TRBV7-9 with TRBJ2-2, with TRBD2 matching 13 bases. Germline values: CDR1 SEHNR, CDR2 FQNEAQ (reference sequence). V lost 7 bases to trimming and J lost 5 bases; unmatched junction nucleotides: 4. CDR3 length: 15 amino acids. The CDR3 is CASTRLAGGTGELFF. The CDR3, as DNA: TGTGCCAGCACTCGACTAGCGGGAGGTACCGGGGAGCTGTTTTTT.